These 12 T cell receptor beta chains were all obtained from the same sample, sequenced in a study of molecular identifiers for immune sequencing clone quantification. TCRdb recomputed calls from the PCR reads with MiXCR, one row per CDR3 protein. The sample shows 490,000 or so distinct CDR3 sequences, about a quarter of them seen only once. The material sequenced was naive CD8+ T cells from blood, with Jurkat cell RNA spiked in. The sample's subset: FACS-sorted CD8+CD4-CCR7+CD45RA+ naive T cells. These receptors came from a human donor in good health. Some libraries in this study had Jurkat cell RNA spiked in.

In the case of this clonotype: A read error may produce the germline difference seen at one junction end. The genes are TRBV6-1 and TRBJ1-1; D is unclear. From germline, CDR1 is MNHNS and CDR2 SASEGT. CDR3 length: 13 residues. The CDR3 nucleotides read TGTGCCTGCAGTCGGAGGGTGGACACTGAAGCTTTCTTT. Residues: CACSRRVDTEAFF.

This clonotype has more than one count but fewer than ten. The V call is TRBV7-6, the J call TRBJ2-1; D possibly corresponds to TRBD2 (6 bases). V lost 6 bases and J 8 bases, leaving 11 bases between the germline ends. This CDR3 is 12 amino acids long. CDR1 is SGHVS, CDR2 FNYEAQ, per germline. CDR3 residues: CASRGLHDEQFF. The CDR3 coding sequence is TGTGCCAGCAGGGGACTTCACGATGAGCAGTTCTTC.

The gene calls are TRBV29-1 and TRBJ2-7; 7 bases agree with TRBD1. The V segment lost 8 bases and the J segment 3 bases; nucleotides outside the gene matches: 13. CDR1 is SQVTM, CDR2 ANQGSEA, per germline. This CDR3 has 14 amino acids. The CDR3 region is CSFTKGGRSYEQYF. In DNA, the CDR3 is TGCAGCTTTACCAAAGGGGGCCGGAGCTACGAGCAGTACTTC.

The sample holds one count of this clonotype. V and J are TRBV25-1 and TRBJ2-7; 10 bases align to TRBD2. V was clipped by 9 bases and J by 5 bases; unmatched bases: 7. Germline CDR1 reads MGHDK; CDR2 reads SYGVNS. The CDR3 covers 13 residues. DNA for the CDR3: TGTGCCAGTGACTCTAGCGGGAGTAACGAGCAGTACTTC. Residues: CASDSSGSNEQYF.

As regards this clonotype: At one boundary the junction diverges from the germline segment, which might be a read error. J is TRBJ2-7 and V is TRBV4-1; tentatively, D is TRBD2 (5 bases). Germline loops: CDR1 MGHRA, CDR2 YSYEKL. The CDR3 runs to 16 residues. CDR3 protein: CASTQDEGDAGYEQYF. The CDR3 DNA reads TGCGCCAGCACCCAAGATGAGGGCGACGCCGGCTACGAGCAGTACTTC.

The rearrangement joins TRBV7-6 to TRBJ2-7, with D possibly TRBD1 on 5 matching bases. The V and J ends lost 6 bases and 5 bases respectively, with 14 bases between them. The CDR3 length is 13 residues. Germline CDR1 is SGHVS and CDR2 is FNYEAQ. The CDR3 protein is CASSGAHANEQYF. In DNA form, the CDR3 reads TGTGCCAGCAGTGGGGCGCATGCCAACGAGCAGTACTTC.

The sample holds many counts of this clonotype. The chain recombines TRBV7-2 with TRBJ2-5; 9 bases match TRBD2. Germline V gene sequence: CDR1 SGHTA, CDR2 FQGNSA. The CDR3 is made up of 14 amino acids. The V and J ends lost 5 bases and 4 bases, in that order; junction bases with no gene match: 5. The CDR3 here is CASSNIAGVETQYF. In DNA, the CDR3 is TGTGCCAGCAGCAATATAGCGGGGGTAGAGACCCAGTACTTC.

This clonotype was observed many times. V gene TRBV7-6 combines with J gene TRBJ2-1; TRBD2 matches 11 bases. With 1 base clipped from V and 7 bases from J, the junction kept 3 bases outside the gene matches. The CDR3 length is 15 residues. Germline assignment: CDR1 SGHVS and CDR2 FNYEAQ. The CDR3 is CASSLEGLAENEQFF. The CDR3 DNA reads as TGTGCCAGCAGCTTAGAGGGACTAGCGGAGAATGAGCAGTTCTTC. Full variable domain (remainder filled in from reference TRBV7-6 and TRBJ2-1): GAGVSQSPRYKVTKRGQDVALRCDPISGHVSLYWYRQALGQGPEFLTYFNYEAQQDKSGLPNDRFSAERPEGSISTLTIQRTEQRDSAMYRCASSLEGLAENEQFFGPGTRLTVL.

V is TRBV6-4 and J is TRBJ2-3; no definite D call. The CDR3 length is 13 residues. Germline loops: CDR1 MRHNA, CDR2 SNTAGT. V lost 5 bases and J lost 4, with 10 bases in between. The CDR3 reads CASSYDLSDTQYF. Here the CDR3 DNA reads TGTGCCAGCAGTTATGACCTCTCAGATACGCAGTATTTT.

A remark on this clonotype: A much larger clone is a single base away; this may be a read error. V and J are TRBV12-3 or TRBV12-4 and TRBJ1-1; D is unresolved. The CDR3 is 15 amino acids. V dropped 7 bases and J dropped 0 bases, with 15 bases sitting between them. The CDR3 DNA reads TGTGCCAGCAACGGCGCGGACGGAATGAACACTGAAGCTTTCTTT. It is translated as CASNGADGMNTEAFF.

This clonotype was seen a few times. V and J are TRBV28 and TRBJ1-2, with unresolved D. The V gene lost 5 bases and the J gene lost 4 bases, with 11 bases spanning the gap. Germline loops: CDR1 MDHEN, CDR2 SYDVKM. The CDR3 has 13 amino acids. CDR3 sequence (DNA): TGTGCCAGCAGTGAGGTGGGCCTCTATGGCTACACCTTC. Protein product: CASSEVGLYGYTF.

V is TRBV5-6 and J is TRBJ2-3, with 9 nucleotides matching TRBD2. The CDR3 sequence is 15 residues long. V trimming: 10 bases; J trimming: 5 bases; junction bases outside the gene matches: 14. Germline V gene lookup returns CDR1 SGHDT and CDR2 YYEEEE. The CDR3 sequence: CARPAGGGPGDTQYF. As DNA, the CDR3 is TGTGCCCGCCCGGCGGGGGGGGGGCCCGGAGATACGCAGTATTTT.